The next 3 T cell receptor beta chains were all read from a single sample in a study of regulatory T cells in long-lasting Graves disease. Combining iRepertoire HTBI primers with Arm-PCR of CDR3 regions, the authors built TCR beta libraries. MiXCR, applied by TCRdb to the multiplex PCR reads, yields one record per CDR3 protein. The sample has 450,000 to 650,000 distinct CDR3 sequences, roughly a sixth seen once. Specified time point: newly diagnosed GD, antithyroid drugs for less than 3 months. With RNA extracted from PBMCs as input, the TCR library was made. The sample was also reused in another study, on T cells in Graves' hyperthyroidism and ophthalmopathy.

This material consisted of peripheral blood mononuclear cells (PBMCs), taken at new diagnosis, from a patient treated with antithyroid drugs. These receptors originate from a woman aged 35 to 59 with Graves disease.

This rearrangement joins TRBV12-3 or TRBV12-4 to TRBJ2-7, with a tentative D call TRBD2 (6 bases). V was clipped by 5 bases and J by 1 base, with 9 bases between them. CDR3 length: 13 residues. CDR3: CASSTRESYEQYF. The CDR3 DNA sequence: TGTGCCAGCAGTACCCGGGAGTCCTACGAGCAGTACTTC.

This clonotype was detected many times. The chain uses TRBV30 and TRBJ1-3; TRBD1 matches at 9 bases. Germline CDR1 and CDR2: GTSNPN and SVGIG (reference sequence). This CDR3 has 14 amino acids. CDR3 region: CAAGTGSSGNTIYF. DNA for the CDR3: TGTGCGGCCGGGACAGGGAGCTCTGGAAACACCATATATTTT.

The V gene is TRBV5-6, the J gene TRBJ1-4; D is perhaps TRBD1 (5 bases). CDR1 and CDR2 (germline): SGHDT, YYEEEE. The V gene lost 0 bases and the J gene lost 7 bases, with 13 bases spanning the gap. CDR3 length: 15 amino acids. This CDR3 reads CASSLAGGLLEKLFF. The CDR3 bases are TGTGCCAGCAGCTTGGCCGGGGGACTACTTGAAAAACTGTTTTTT. Combining the CDR3 with reference TRBV5-6 and TRBJ1-4 gives the whole variable domain DAGVTQSPTHLIKTRGQQVTLRCSPKSGHDTVSWYQQALGQGPQFIFQYYEEEERQRGNFPDRFSGHQFPNYSSELNVNALLLGDSALYLCASSLAGGLLEKLFFGSGTQLSVL.